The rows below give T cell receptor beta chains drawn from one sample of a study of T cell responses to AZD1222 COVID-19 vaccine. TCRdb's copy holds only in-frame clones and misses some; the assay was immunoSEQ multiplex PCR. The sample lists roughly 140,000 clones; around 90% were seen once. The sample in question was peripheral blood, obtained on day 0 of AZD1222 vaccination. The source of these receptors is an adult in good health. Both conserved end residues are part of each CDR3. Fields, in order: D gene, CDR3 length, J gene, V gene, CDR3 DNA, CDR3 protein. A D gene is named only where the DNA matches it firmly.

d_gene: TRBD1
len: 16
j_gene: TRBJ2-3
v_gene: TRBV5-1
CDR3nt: TGCGCCAGCAGCTTTAGAAGGACAGGGGGCACAGATACGCAGTATTTT
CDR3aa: CASSFRRTGGTDTQYF

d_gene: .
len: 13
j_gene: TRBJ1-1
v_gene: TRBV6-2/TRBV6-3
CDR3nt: TGTGCCAGCAGTTACCCGGAGAACACTGAAGCTTTCTTT
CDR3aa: CASSYPENTEAFF

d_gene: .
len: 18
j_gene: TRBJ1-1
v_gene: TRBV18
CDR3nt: TGTGCCAGCTCACCGGAAGGGACGGGACGGAACATGAACACTGAAGCTTTCTTT
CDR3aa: CASSPEGTGRNMNTEAFF

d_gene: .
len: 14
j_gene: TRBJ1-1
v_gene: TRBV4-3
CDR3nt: TGCGCCAGCAGCCAAGGCACTAGGAACACTGAAGCTTTCTTT
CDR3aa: CASSQGTRNTEAFF

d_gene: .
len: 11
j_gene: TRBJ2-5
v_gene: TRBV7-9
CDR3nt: TGTGCCAGCAGCTTAGTAGAGACCCAGTACTTC
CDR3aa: CASSLVETQYF

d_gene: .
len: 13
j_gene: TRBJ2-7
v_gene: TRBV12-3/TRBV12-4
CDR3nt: TGTGCCAGCCTCGGGACTCCAACCTACGAGCAGTACTTC
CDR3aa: CASLGTPTYEQYF

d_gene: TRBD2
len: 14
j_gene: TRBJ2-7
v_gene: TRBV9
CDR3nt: TGTGCCAGCAGCAAGGGACTAGCGGAGGGGGAGCAGTACTTC
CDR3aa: CASSKGLAEGEQYF

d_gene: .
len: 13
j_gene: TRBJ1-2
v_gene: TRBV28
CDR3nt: TGTGCCAGCAGAACCGGACTGCTCTATGGCTACACCTTC
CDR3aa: CASRTGLLYGYTF

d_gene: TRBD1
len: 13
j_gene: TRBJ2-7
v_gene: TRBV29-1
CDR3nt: TGCAGTTTTCCGACAGGGTTCTCCTACGAGCAGTACTTC
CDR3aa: CSFPTGFSYEQYF

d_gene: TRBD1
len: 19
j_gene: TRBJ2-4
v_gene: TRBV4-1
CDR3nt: TGCGCCAGCAGCCCAACCCAGACAGGGCTGATGGGGGCCAAAAACATTCAGTACTTC
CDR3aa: CASSPTQTGLMGAKNIQYF